These 13 T cell receptor beta chains came from one sample sequenced in a study of T cell changes during pregnancy in multiple sclerosis. The protocol was immunoSEQ multiplex PCR, while the TCRdb copy is restricted to in-frame clones and leaves out a portion. The table includes 85,000 to 120,000 clones, just under 95% detected once. Sequenced here: peripheral blood, sampled after pregnancy. The receptors shown here come from a female donor with multiple sclerosis, enrolled in a pregnancy study.

The rearrangement uses TRBV5-1 and TRBJ2-4; 11 nucleotides agree with TRBD2. Germline values: CDR1 SGHRS, CDR2 YFSETQ. CDR3 length: 17 residues. Trimming took 4 bases from V and 1 from J; bases not matched to a gene: 7. The CDR3 bases are TGCGCCAGCAGCCAGCCTGGACTAGCGGGTGCCAAAAACATTCAGTACTTC. Translating gives CASSQPGLAGAKNIQYF.

This sequence joins TRBV5-6 and TRBJ1-1; D is ambiguous. The V gene's germline CDR1 is SGHDT and CDR2 YYEEEE. The CDR3 contains 13 residues. V shed 0 bases and J shed 4 bases, with 7 bases lying between them. CDR3 sequence: CASSLGRATEAFF. The CDR3 nucleotides read TGTGCCAGCAGCTTGGGTAGAGCCACTGAAGCTTTCTTT.

This clone was detected only once. V is TRBV30 and J is TRBJ2-7, with D unresolved. Germline CDR1 reads GTSNPN; CDR2 reads SVGIG (reference sequence). Trimming removed 4 bases from V and 3 bases from J, with 7 bases in between. The CDR3 has 11 amino acids. The CDR3 region is CAWTNSYEQYF. DNA for the CDR3: TGTGCCTGGACCAACAGCTACGAGCAGTACTTC.

This clone has only one observation. The chain has TRBV7-8 and TRBJ1-6, with D perhaps matching TRBD1 (6 bases). CDR3 length: 15 residues. The V end was cut by 5 bases, the J end by 7 bases, with 15 bases between. Germline-derived CDR1 and CDR2 are SGHVS and FQNEAQ. CDR3 DNA sequence: TGTGCCAGCAGCCCAAACAGGGCTAGGAATTCACCCCTCCACTTT. The encoded protein is CASSPNRARNSPLHF.

The chain has TRBV28 and TRBJ2-1, with 7 bases matching TRBD2. The CDR3 has 16 residues. Unmatched junction bases numbered 8, after V lost 2 bases and J lost 4 bases. Germline-derived CDR1 and CDR2 are MDHEN and SYDVKM. DNA of the CDR3: TGTGCCAGCAGTTTAATGGGCGGGAGAGGTTACAATGAGCAGTTCTTC. Protein product: CASSLMGGRGYNEQFF. Complete variable domain (other parts from reference TRBV28 and TRBJ2-1): DVKVTQSSRYLVKRTGEKVFLECVQDMDHENMFWYRQDPGLGLRLIYFSYDVKMKEKGDIPEGYSVSREKKERFSLILESASTNQTSMYLCASSLMGGRGYNEQFFGPGTRLTVL.

The genes are TRBV14 and TRBJ2-7; possible D gene TRBD2, 6 bases. The germline gives CDR1 SGHDN, CDR2 FVKESK. The germline V and J ends were trimmed by 4 bases and 6 bases, with 13 bases remaining between them. The CDR3 covers 13 residues. DNA for the CDR3: TGTGCCAGCAGCCTGACCGGGGGAGCCGAGCAGTACTTC. Translation gives CASSLTGGAEQYF.

This clone occurred once. The chain has TRBV27 and TRBJ2-2; tentative D call: TRBD1 (5 bases). Trimming removed 0 bases from V and 6 bases from J, with 8 bases in between. Per germline, CDR1 MNHEY and CDR2 SMNVEV (reference sequence). The CDR3 totals 14 residues. The CDR3, as DNA: TGTGCCAGCAGTTTATCCAGGGTGGCCGGGGAGCTGTTTTTT. It specifies CASSLSRVAGELFF.

The rearrangement links TRBV9 to TRBJ2-1; 8 bases are a match to TRBD1. Trimming cost V 3 bases and J 5 bases; bases outside gene matches: 10. CDR3 length equals 16 residues. Germline V CDR1 and CDR2: SGDLS, YYNGEE. CDR3 nucleotides: TGTGCCAGCAGCGCCGACCCGGGACAGGCAAACAATGAGCAGTTCTTC. It codes for CASSADPGQANNEQFF.

The chain has TRBV28 and TRBJ1-5, with D perhaps TRBD1 (6 bases). Germline CDR1 and CDR2: MDHEN and SYDVKM. V was trimmed by 3 bases and J by 4 bases, leaving 13 bases between them. This CDR3 spans 15 amino acids. CDR3 in DNA: TGTGCCAGCAGTTTCCGGGGGGGCGCGAATCAGCCCCAGCATTTT. It is translated as CASSFRGGANQPQHF.

This rearrangement joins TRBV11-2 to TRBJ1-2; no clear D. Trimming cost V 0 bases and J 3 bases, with 8 bases left between them. Germline values: CDR1 SGHAT, CDR2 FQNNGV. The CDR3 contains 14 residues. CDR3 in amino acids: CASSLDPADYGYTF. The CDR3 coding sequence is TGTGCCAGCAGCTTAGATCCGGCGGACTATGGCTACACCTTC.

The chain carries TRBV18 and TRBJ2-3; 9 bases fit TRBD2. Germline CDR1 is KGHSH and CDR2 is LQKENI. There are 15 residues in the CDR3. V was pared by 3 bases and J by 1 base, with 2 bases of the junction left unmatched. In DNA form, the CDR3 reads TGTGCCAGCTCACCGGCGGGAGGGCGCACAGATACGCAGTATTTT. It encodes CASSPAGGRTDTQYF.

The rearrangement joins TRBV5-1 to TRBJ1-2; 8 bases line up with TRBD1. The CDR3 is made up of 15 amino acids. V lost 2 bases to trimming and J lost 0 bases; unmatched junction nucleotides: 3. Germline V gene data show CDR1 as SGHRS and CDR2 as YFSETQ. CDR3 region: CASSFTGQANYGYTF. The CDR3 DNA reads TGCGCCAGCAGCTTTACGGGACAGGCTAACTATGGCTACACCTTC.

This clone was counted only a few times. The chain recombines TRBV6-6 with TRBJ1-1; D perhaps matches TRBD1 (5 bases). Trimming pared 2 bases from V and 7 bases from J, leaving 11 bases between. There are 13 residues in the CDR3. Germline CDR1 reads MNHNY; CDR2 reads SVGAGI (reference sequence). The CDR3 nucleotides are TGTGCCAGCAGTTACAGTCGGGGGGGTGAAGCTTTCTTT. It encodes CASSYSRGGEAFF.